These 26 T cell receptor beta chains were all obtained from the same sample, sequenced in a study of T cells in Graves' hyperthyroidism and ophthalmopathy. TCR beta CDR3 region amplification was performed from RNA transcripts. RT-PCR in the first round (using the HTBI primer set) targeted the TCR CDR3. TCRdb re-derived calls from the multiplex PCR reads in MiXCR, one entry per CDR3 protein. This sample has about 58,000 distinct CDR3 sequences; 49% occur once, and the top ten carry over 10%. The specimen sequenced was blood. These receptors were taken from a woman in her 30s with Graves' ophthalmopathy.

The chain combines TRBV5-1 with TRBJ2-5; TRBD2 aligns across 9 bases. The V and J ends lost 4 bases and 4 bases, in that order; junction bases with no gene match: 8. The CDR3 is 15 amino acids. Germline V gene lookup returns CDR1 SGHRS and CDR2 YFSETQ. DNA of the CDR3: TGCGCCAGCAGCCAAGGCGGGAGGGTAGGAGAGACCCAGTACTTC. Translated, it gives CASSQGGRVGETQYF.

The chain couples TRBV5-6 to TRBJ2-3, with 7 bases fitting TRBD2. This CDR3 has 16 residues. Germline V gene data show CDR1 as SGHDT and CDR2 as YYEEEE. The J segment lost 0 bases and the V segment lost 0 bases, leaving 4 bases of the junction unmatched. The CDR3 protein is CASSLVGGSSTDTQYF. In DNA form, the CDR3 reads TGTGCCAGCAGCTTGGTTGGCGGGAGTAGCACAGATACGCAGTATTTT.

Regarding this clonotype: An end of the junction differs from the germline gene, which may be a read error. The chain is built from TRBV7-2 and TRBJ1-1; tentative D call: TRBD1 (5 bases). The CDR3 is made up of 13 amino acids. Germline CDR1 is SGHTA and CDR2 is FQGNSA. This CDR3 reads CASSLDPAREAFF. The CDR3 coding sequence is TGTGCCAGCAGCTTAGATCCAGCCAGGGAAGCCTTCTTT. The complete variable domain, with remaining parts taken from reference TRBV7-2 and TRBJ1-1, reads GAGVSQSPSNKVTEKGKDVELRCDPISGHTALYWYRQSLGQGLEFLIYFQGNSAPDKSGLPSDRFSAERTGGSVSTLTIQRTQQEDSAVYLCASSLDPAREAFFGQGTRLTVV.

On this clonotype: The junction departs from the called germline gene at one end, perhaps through a read error. V and J are TRBV6-1 and TRBJ2-1; D is undetermined. Germline V gene data show CDR1 as MNHNS and CDR2 as SASEGT. This CDR3 comprises 11 residues. CDR3 nucleotides: TGTGCCAGCGCGGCCGTCGATGAGCGGTTCTTC. Its translation is CASAAVDERFF.

This clonotype was seen at least ten times. The junction departs from germline at one end; a sequencing error may be responsible. This chain links TRBV7-7 with TRBJ2-2, with D maybe TRBD2 (6 bases). This CDR3 region has 16 residues. Germline values: CDR1 SSHAT, CDR2 FNYEAQ (reference sequence). The CDR3 sequence is CASSSGDGTYTGELFF. The CDR3 coding sequence is TGTGCTAGCAGTTCGGGAGACGGGACTTACACCGGGGAGCTGTTTTTT.

This clonotype was picked up many times. The rearrangement joins TRBV20-1 to TRBJ2-2, with TRBD2 as a possible D gene (5 bases). V was trimmed by 1 base and J by 1 base, leaving 13 bases between them. Germline V gene lookup returns CDR1 DFQATT and CDR2 SNEGSKA (reference sequence). The CDR3 loop spans 16 amino acids. Here the CDR3 DNA reads TGCAGTGCTAGAGGGCCTAACGGGATGAACACCGGGGAGCTGTTTTTT. Its translation: CSARGPNGMNTGELFF.

About this clonotype itself: Being one base from a much bigger clone, this may be a read error. This rearrangement joins TRBV7-3 to TRBJ2-1, with TRBD2 matching over 7 bases. The CDR3 contains 15 residues. Trimming took 8 bases from V and 11 from J; bases not matched to a gene: 18. In germline, CDR1 is SGHTA, CDR2 FQGTGA. For the CDR3, the DNA is TGTGCCAGCGGTCCATCGGACCGGGAGGCTATTCAGCAGTTCTTC. It is translated as CASGPSDREAIQQFF. The variable domain in full, completed from reference TRBV7-3 and TRBJ2-1, reads GAGVSQTPSNKVTEKGKYVELRCDPISGHTALYWYRQSLGQGPEFLIYFQGTGAADDSGLPNDRFFAVRPEGSVSTLKIQRTERGDSAVYLCASGPSDREAIQQFFGPGTRLTVL.

Comments on this clonotype: A much larger clonotype is one base distant, so this may be a read error. The genes are TRBV7-7 and TRBJ2-1; no firm D call. Germline CDR1 is SSHAT and CDR2 is FNYEAQ (reference sequence). There are 13 residues in the CDR3. CDR3: CASSSGGYNERFF. The CDR3 region has the DNA TGTGCCAGCAGTTCTGGCGGATACAATGAGCGGTTCTTC.

This clonotype has only one observation. The V and J genes are TRBV20-1 and TRBJ2-7; D might be TRBD2 (5 bases). Deletions cut 4 bases from V and 5 bases from J, with 12 bases between. The CDR3 is 12 residues long. The germline V gene encodes CDR1 DFQATT and CDR2 SNEGSKA (reference sequence). The CDR3 bases are TGCAGTGCTAATCCGGGAACGGACGAGCAGTACTTC. Translating it yields CSANPGTDEQYF.

V and J are TRBV5-4 and TRBJ2-7; TRBD2 aligns across 8 bases. After removal of 5 bases from V and 4 bases from J, the junction contained 5 bases not matched to a gene. Germline V gene sequence: CDR1 SGHNT, CDR2 YYREEE (reference sequence). This CDR3 has 13 amino acids. The CDR3 DNA sequence: TGTGCCAGCAGAGAGGCTAGCGGGTACGAGCAGTACTTC. Its translation is CASREASGYEQYF.

The rearrangement links TRBV19 to TRBJ2-7, with TRBD1 matching 9 bases. The J segment lost 4 bases and the V segment lost 8 bases, leaving 9 bases of the junction unmatched. Per germline, CDR1 LNHDA and CDR2 SQIVND (reference sequence). This CDR3 has 14 residues. DNA for the CDR3: TGTGCCAGTCGATCCGGGACAGGGATATACGAGCAGTACTTC. Translated: CASRSGTGIYEQYF.

V gene TRBV9 combines with J gene TRBJ2-3; D might be TRBD2 (5 bases). V gave up 0 bases and J gave up 11 bases, with 19 bases separating them. The CDR3 spans 15 residues. CDR1 is SGDLS, CDR2 YYNGEE, per germline. The CDR3 protein is CASSVGASSYNEQYF. In DNA, the CDR3 is TGTGCCAGCAGCGTAGGCGCTAGCTCCTACAATGAGCAGTATTTT.

In the case of this clonotype: One end of the junction is discordant with germline, which a read error may explain. This chain connects TRBV25-1 to TRBJ2-1, with D possibly being TRBD1 or TRBD2 (5 bases each). The CDR3 spans 15 residues. Germline lookup yields CDR1 MGHDK and CDR2 SYGVNS. The CDR3 loop reads CVSSDPGTSYNEQFF. DNA of the CDR3: TGTGTCAGCAGTGACCCCGGGACGTCCTACAATGAGCAGTTCTTC.

This clonotype appeared many times. The chain combines TRBV20-1 with TRBJ1-5, with a tentative D call TRBD1 (6 bases). V was cut by 7 bases and J by 6 bases, with 19 bases left in between. Germline CDR1 DFQATT, CDR2 SNEGSKA (reference sequence). CDR3 length: 14 residues. Here the CDR3 reads CSVAQGQLSQPQHF. The CDR3 nucleotides are TGCAGTGTCGCACAAGGACAGTTATCTCAGCCCCAGCATTTT.

The chain recombines TRBV9 with TRBJ2-3, with TRBD2 identical over 9 bases. Germline-derived CDR1 and CDR2 are SGDLS and YYNGEE. Trimming cost V 4 bases and J 3 bases; bases outside gene matches: 6. The CDR3 spans 15 residues. The CDR3 DNA reads TGTGCCAGCAGCATAGCGGGAGCAGGGACAGATACGCAGTATTTT. Protein product: CASSIAGAGTDTQYF.

This clonotype was seen only a few times. V and J are TRBV30 and TRBJ2-3; no clear D gene. Germline loops: CDR1 GTSNPN, CDR2 SVGIG (reference sequence). The CDR3 is 15 residues long. The ends were cut back, 5 bases at V and 1 base at J, with 16 bases in the middle. CDR3 residues: CAWARWELGTDTQYF. CDR3 sequence (DNA): TGTGCCTGGGCACGATGGGAATTGGGCACAGATACGCAGTATTTT. The complete variable domain, with remaining parts taken from reference TRBV30 and TRBJ2-3, reads SQTIHQWPATLVQPVGSPLSLECTVEGTSNPNLYWYRQAAGRGLQLLFYSVGIGQISSEVPQNLSASRPQDRQFILSSKKLLLSDSGFYLCAWARWELGTDTQYFGPGTRLTVL.

This clonotype appeared many times. The CDR3 region has the DNA TGTGCCAGTAGTGGGGACGGACAGGGGAACTATGGCTACACCTTC. Translating gives CASSGDGQGNYGYTF. The chain employs TRBV19 and TRBJ1-2, with 9 bases that match TRBD1. The CDR3 runs 15 residues. J lost 2 bases, V lost 5 bases, and 6 bases had no gene match. Germline V lookup: CDR1 LNHDA, CDR2 SQIVND (reference sequence).

On this clonotype: One junction end disagrees with the germline gene, perhaps due to a read error. The chain carries TRBV10-1 and TRBJ1-1, with D tentatively TRBD1 (5 bases). The CDR3 extends over 13 amino acids. Germline CDR1 and CDR2: WNHNN and SYGVQD (reference sequence). CDR3 residues: CASSESGGIGALF. CDR3 in DNA: TGCGCCAGCAGCGAGTCGGGCGGAATTGGGGCTCTCTTT.

The chain has TRBV4-1 and TRBJ2-3, with D perhaps TRBD2 (5 bases). V dropped 1 base and J dropped 3 bases, with 11 bases sitting between them. Germline assignment: CDR1 MGHRA and CDR2 YSYEKL. The CDR3 covers 15 residues. CDR3 protein: CASSQAGGGTDTQYF. CDR3 DNA sequence: TGCGCCAGCAGCCAAGCAGGCGGCGGGACAGATACGCAGTATTTT.

This clonotype is termed medium-sized. The CDR3 DNA sequence: TGTGCCACCAGTGACGGTGTTGGACAGCCTTATGGCTACACCTTC. Its translation: CATSDGVGQPYGYTF. The chain couples TRBV24-1 to TRBJ1-2; D is perhaps TRBD1 (6 bases). Germline values: CDR1 KGHDR, CDR2 SFDVKD. V shed 4 bases and J shed 5 bases, with 16 bases lying between them. The CDR3 length is 15 residues.

Details on this clonotype: Because it lacks the conserved phenylalanine or tryptophan at the end, this CDR3 is likely a read error. The V call is TRBV5-1, the J call TRBJ2-3; 7 bases fit TRBD1. The CDR3 runs 15 residues. Trimming removed 2 bases from V and 3 bases from J; junction bases left unmatched: 6. The V gene's germline CDR1 is SGHRS and CDR2 YFSETQ. CDR3 sequence: CASSFGRGRTDTQYC. The DNA for the CDR3 is TGCGCCAGCAGCTTTGGTAGGGGGCGGACAGATACGCAGTATTGT.

Many counts were recorded for this clonotype. V gene TRBV28 combines with J gene TRBJ1-2; 7 bases align to TRBD1. CDR1 and CDR2 (germline): MDHEN, SYDVKM. V trimming: 2 bases; J trimming: 7 bases; junction bases outside the gene matches: 4. The CDR3 has 13 residues. The CDR3 DNA follows: TGTGCCAGCAGTTTAATCAGGGGGATTGGCTACACCTTC. Its translation: CASSLIRGIGYTF.

This clonotype is medium-sized (0.01 to 0.1%) in the sample. The CDR3: CASSESGLGLEQYF. CDR3 in DNA: TGTGCCAGCAGTGAATCCGGGCTGGGGCTCGAGCAGTACTTC. The V gene is TRBV25-1, the J gene TRBJ2-7; weak D call: TRBD1 (5 bases). Germline CDR1 MGHDK, CDR2 SYGVNS. V was cut by 1 base and J by 6 bases, with 13 bases left in between. This CDR3 spans 14 amino acids.

This clonotype was counted at least ten times. The chain joins TRBV19 to TRBJ2-2; 7 nucleotides line up with TRBD2. The junction had 5 bases not matched to a gene; V was cut back by 5 bases and J by 5 bases. This CDR3 contains 14 residues. CDR1 and CDR2 from the germline V gene are LNHDA and SQIVND (reference sequence). CDR3 DNA: TGTGCCAGTAGTCGCGGGAGCGGAACCGGGGAGCTGTTTTTT. Encoded protein: CASSRGSGTGELFF.

V gene TRBV10-3 combines with J gene TRBJ1-1, with TRBD1 as a possible D gene (5 bases). Germline V lookup: CDR1 ENHRY, CDR2 SYGVKD. The CDR3 length is 11 residues. V lost 10 bases, J lost 10 bases, and 16 bases lay in between. The CDR3 protein is CATPGMGRAFF. For the CDR3, the DNA is TGTGCCACCCCCGGGATGGGGCGAGCTTTCTTT.

This clonotype was observed at least ten times. The chain joins TRBV15 to TRBJ2-7; D not resolved. The CDR3 runs 14 residues. V was trimmed by 5 bases and J by 5 bases, leaving 16 bases between them. CDR1 is LNHNV and CDR2 is YYDKDF in the germline V gene (reference sequence). CDR3 in amino acids: CATSRPGNRDEQYF. CDR3 nucleotide sequence: TGTGCCACCAGCCGGCCTGGGAATCGGGACGAGCAGTACTTC.